Reported below is one T cell receptor beta chain. Its antigen remains unidentified. The V and J ends lost 6 bases and 5 bases respectively, with 18 bases between them. This CDR3 is built from 14 residues. In germline, CDR1 is SGHRS, CDR2 YFSETQ. Extracted RNA was reverse transcribed, and the resulting cDNA served as sequencing template. Sequencing was performed with immunoSEQ multiplex PCR; in TCRdb, only in-frame clones are kept and a portion is missing. Of over 150,000 clones in the sample, roughly 56% were seen once. The data are from a study of CD8+ T cells in alopecia areata. Findings and limits, study-wide: Lesional tissue from the scalp (especially in alopecia totalis/universalis) showed higher clonality than normal scalp.

Sorted out of PBMCs were CD4+ T cells and CD8+ T cells. Sequenced sample: CD8+ T cells sorted from blood. The chain joins TRBV5-1 to TRBJ2-7; maybe TRBD1 (6 bases). The origin of this receptor is a human donor in good health. The CDR3 coding sequence is TGCGCCAGCAAGGTCTTGGGGGCGTTAGACGAGCAGTACTTC. Translation gives CASKVLGALDEQYF. The full variable domain, rest sourced from reference TRBV5-1 and TRBJ2-7, is KAGVTQTPRYLIKTRGQQVTLSCSPISGHRSVSWYQQTPGQGLQFLFEYFSETQRNKGNFPGRFSGRQFSNSRSEMNVSTLELGDSALYLCASKVLGALDEQYFGPGTRLTVT.